Below are 12 T cell receptor beta chains sequenced from a single sample in a study of regulatory T cells in long-lasting Graves disease. HTBI primers from iRepertoire and Arm-PCR of CDR3 regions yielded the TCR beta libraries. TCRdb fed the multiplex PCR reads into MiXCR, producing one record per CDR3 protein. The table shows some 330,000 distinct CDR3 sequences, with about 12% occurring only once. Time point defined: newly diagnosed GD, antithyroid drugs for less than 3 months. PBMC-extracted RNA yielded the TCR library. The same specimen was also included in a second study, on T cells in Graves' hyperthyroidism and ophthalmopathy.

Sequenced here: peripheral blood mononuclear cells (PBMCs), sampled at new diagnosis, from a patient treated with antithyroid drugs. The receptor set was obtained from a woman aged 18-29 years with Graves disease.

V and J are TRBV20-1 and TRBJ2-7, with D perhaps matching TRBD1 or TRBD2 (5 bases each). Trimming removed 0 bases at V and 2 bases at J, with 14 bases between. Germline V gene data show CDR1 as DFQATT and CDR2 as SNEGSKA (reference sequence). The CDR3 totals 15 residues. The CDR3 sequence is CSARERGHQPYEQYF. The CDR3 bases are TGCAGTGCTAGAGAGAGGGGCCATCAACCCTACGAGCAGTACTTC.

This clonotype was seen only a few times. As DNA, the CDR3 is TGTGCCAGCAGTGGACCGGGACAGGGGGCGCGTGGCTCGTACGAGCAGTACTTC. This gives the protein CASSGPGQGARGSYEQYF. The chain uses TRBV6-1 and TRBJ2-7; 12 bases map to TRBD1. CDR1 and CDR2 from the germline V gene are MNHNS and SASEGT. The junction had 14 bases not matched to a gene; V was cut back by 4 bases and J by 4 bases. The CDR3 loop spans 18 amino acids.

In its sample, this clonotype was seen a few times. The rearrangement uses TRBV6-1 and TRBJ2-4; D is unresolved. V was trimmed by 7 bases and J by 0 bases, leaving 13 bases between them. The germline CDR1 and CDR2 sequences are MNHNS and SASEGT. This CDR3 has 15 amino acids. CDR3 bases: TGTGCCAGCAACTCCCTAGATTTAGCCAAAAACATTCAGTACTTC. It specifies CASNSLDLAKNIQYF.

At least ten counts were recorded for this clonotype. The chain links TRBV10-3 to TRBJ2-3; D might be TRBD1 (6 bases). CDR1 and CDR2 (germline): ENHRY, SYGVKD. V lost 8 bases, J lost 4 bases, and 22 bases lay in between. CDR3 length equals 16 residues. In DNA form, the CDR3 reads TGTGCCATCGCACGCCGGGACACTAATTCCGCAGATACGCAGTATTTT. It specifies CAIARRDTNSADTQYF.

There are many counts of this clonotype. The chain has TRBV20-1 and TRBJ1-1, with D perhaps matching TRBD1 (5 bases). This CDR3 has 14 amino acids. Trimming shortened V by 6 bases and J by 0 bases, and 14 bases separated the two germline ends. From germline, CDR1 is DFQATT and CDR2 SNEGSKA (reference sequence). The CDR3 sequence: CSALQDNMNTEAFF. DNA of the CDR3: TGCAGTGCCCTACAGGATAACATGAACACTGAAGCTTTCTTT.

The chain combines TRBV7-3 with TRBJ2-1; 10 bases line up with TRBD2. Germline V gene lookup returns CDR1 SGHTA and CDR2 FQGTGA. The CDR3 contains 18 residues. After removal of 2 bases from V and 0 bases from J, the junction contained 7 bases not matched to a gene. The CDR3 coding sequence is TGTGCCAGCAGCTTAGGACGCCCTAGCGGGAGCTCCTACAATGAGCAGTTCTTC. This gives the protein CASSLGRPSGSSYNEQFF.

This clonotype was detected only a few times. The chain recombines TRBV5-1 with TRBJ2-1; 10 bases are a match to TRBD1. The V and J ends lost 0 bases and 6 bases, in that order; junction bases with no gene match: 18. CDR3 length equals 20 residues. Germline V gene data show CDR1 as SGHRS and CDR2 as YFSETQ. The CDR3 loop reads CASSLDPRDRGHAGGNEQFF. For the CDR3, the DNA is TGCGCCAGCAGCTTGGACCCCCGGGACAGGGGCCACGCCGGGGGCAATGAGCAGTTCTTC.

The rearrangement uses TRBV18 and TRBJ2-7, with D tentatively TRBD2 (5 bases). V was cut by 1 base and J by 6 bases, with 10 bases left in between. CDR3 length equals 13 residues. Germline assignment: CDR1 KGHSH and CDR2 LQKENI. CDR3 in amino acids: CASSPHPRGEQYV. CDR3 sequence (DNA): TGTGCCAGCTCACCACACCCCCGGGGCGAGCAGTACGTC.

This clonotype was detected once. The chain is built from TRBV19 and TRBJ2-3; 7 positions match TRBD2. The CDR3 loop spans 14 amino acids. Germline CDR1 reads LNHDA; CDR2 reads SQIVND (reference sequence). Unmatched junction bases numbered 8, after V lost 5 bases and J lost 6 bases. This CDR3 is CASSLGLYRDTQYF. CDR3 nucleotides: TGTGCCAGTAGTTTGGGACTATACAGGGATACGCAGTATTTT.

This clonotype appeared many times. The chain recombines TRBV19 with TRBJ1-5, with D possibly TRBD1 on 5 matching bases. Trimming took 9 bases from V and 9 from J, leaving 18 bases between them. CDR3 length: 13 residues. Germline values: CDR1 LNHDA, CDR2 SQIVND (reference sequence). CDR3 DNA sequence: TGTGCCAGCCGGGACGGGGAATCTTGGCCCCAGCATTTT. This encodes CASRDGESWPQHF.

This clonotype occurred a few times. This chain joins TRBV19 and TRBJ2-5; D may be TRBD1 or TRBD2 (6 bases each). The CDR3 is 14 residues long. Per the germline V gene, CDR1 is LNHDA and CDR2 is SQIVND (reference sequence). Trimming removed 3 bases from V and 5 bases from J, with 13 bases in between. The CDR3 protein is CASSIYGGQETQYF. The CDR3 DNA reads TGTGCCAGTAGTATCTACGGGGGCCAGGAGACCCAGTACTTC. The full variable domain, its missing parts supplied by reference TRBV19 and TRBJ2-5, is DGGITQSPKYLFRKEGQNVTLSCEQNLNHDAMYWYRQDPGQGLRLIYYSQIVNDFQKGDIAEGYSVSREKKESFPLTVTSAQKNPTAFYLCASSIYGGQETQYFGPGTRLLVL.

V is TRBV19 and J is TRBJ1-2; no clear D. Germline CDR1 is LNHDA and CDR2 is SQIVND (reference sequence). V lost 3 bases and J 4 bases, leaving 9 bases between the germline ends. CDR3 size: 13 residues. CDR3 amino acids: CASSIPGLYGYTF. The CDR3 DNA is TGTGCCAGTAGTATCCCAGGACTCTATGGCTACACCTTC.